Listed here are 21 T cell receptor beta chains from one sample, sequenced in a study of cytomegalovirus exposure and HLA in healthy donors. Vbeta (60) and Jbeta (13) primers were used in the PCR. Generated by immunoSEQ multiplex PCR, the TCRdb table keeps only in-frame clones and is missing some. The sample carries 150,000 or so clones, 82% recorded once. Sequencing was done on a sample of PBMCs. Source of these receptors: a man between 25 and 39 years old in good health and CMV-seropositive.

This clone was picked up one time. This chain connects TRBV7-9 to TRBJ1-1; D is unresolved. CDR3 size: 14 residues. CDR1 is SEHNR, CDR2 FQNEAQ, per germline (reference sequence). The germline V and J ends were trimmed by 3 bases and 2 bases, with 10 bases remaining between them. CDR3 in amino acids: CASSFSGGNTEAFF. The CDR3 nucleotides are TGTGCCAGCAGCTTCTCCGGCGGCAACACTGAAGCTTTCTTT.

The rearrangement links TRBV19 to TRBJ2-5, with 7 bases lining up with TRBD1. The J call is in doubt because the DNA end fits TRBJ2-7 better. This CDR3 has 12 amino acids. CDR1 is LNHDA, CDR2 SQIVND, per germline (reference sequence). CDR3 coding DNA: TGTGCCAGTAGTATCGAGGGGGCCGAGCAGTACTTC. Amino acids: CASSIEGAEQYF.

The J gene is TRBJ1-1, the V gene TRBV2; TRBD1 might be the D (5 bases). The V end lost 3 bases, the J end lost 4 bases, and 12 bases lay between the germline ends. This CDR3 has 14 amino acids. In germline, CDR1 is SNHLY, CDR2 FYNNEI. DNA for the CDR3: TGTGCCAGCAGTGAGGGGCGGGGGACCACTGAAGCTTTCTTT. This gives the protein CASSEGRGTTEAFF.

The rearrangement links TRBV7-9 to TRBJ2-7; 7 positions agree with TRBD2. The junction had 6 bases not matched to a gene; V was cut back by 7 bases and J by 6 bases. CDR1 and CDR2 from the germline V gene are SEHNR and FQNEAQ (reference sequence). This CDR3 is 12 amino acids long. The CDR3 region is CASNWERGEQYF. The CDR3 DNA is TGTGCCAGCAACTGGGAGCGGGGCGAGCAGTACTTC.

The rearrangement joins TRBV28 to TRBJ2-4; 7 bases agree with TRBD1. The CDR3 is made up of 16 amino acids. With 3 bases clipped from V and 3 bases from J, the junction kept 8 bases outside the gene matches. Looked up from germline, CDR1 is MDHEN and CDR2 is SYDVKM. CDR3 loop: CASSFRGHFDKNIQYF. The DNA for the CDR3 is TGTGCCAGCAGTTTTAGGGGGCATTTCGACAAAAACATTCAGTACTTC.

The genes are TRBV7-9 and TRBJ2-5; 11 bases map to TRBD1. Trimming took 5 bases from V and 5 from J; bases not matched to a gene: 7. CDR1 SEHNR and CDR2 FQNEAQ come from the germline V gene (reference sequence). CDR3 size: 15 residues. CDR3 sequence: CASSRAGQGAETQYF. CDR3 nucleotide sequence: TGTGCCAGCAGCCGAGCCGGACAGGGGGCTGAGACCCAGTACTTC.

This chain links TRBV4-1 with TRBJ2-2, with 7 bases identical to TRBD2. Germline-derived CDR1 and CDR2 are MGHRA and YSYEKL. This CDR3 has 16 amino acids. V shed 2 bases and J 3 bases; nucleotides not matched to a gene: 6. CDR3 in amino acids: CASSQLGRDHTGELFF. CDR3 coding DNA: TGCGCCAGCAGCCAACTGGGGAGGGACCACACCGGGGAGCTGTTTTTT.

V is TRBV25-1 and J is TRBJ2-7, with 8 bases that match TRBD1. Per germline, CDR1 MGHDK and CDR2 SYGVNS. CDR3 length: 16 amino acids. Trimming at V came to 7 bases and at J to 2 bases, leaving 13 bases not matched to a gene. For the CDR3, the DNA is TGTGCCAGCACTACGAAAACCGGGACAGGTGCCTACGAGCAGTACTTC. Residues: CASTTKTGTGAYEQYF.

The CDR3 reads CASSPDRVGGYTF. The CDR3 region has the DNA TGTGCCAGCAGTCCCGACAGGGTAGGCGGCTACACCTTC. V and J are TRBV28 and TRBJ1-2; 7 bases line up with TRBD1. Germline lookup yields CDR1 MDHEN and CDR2 SYDVKM. V shed 5 bases, J shed 8 bases, and the junction held 8 bases outside the gene matches. There are 13 residues in the CDR3.

The CDR3 sequence is CATANRGEAFF. CDR3 nucleotide sequence: TGTGCCACCGCAAACAGGGGAGAAGCTTTCTTT. The genes are TRBV11-2 and TRBJ1-1; 7 bases are a match to TRBD1. Germline V CDR1 and CDR2: SGHAT, FQNNGV. The CDR3 runs to 11 residues. V dropped 10 bases and J dropped 8; count of bases not matched to a gene: 7.

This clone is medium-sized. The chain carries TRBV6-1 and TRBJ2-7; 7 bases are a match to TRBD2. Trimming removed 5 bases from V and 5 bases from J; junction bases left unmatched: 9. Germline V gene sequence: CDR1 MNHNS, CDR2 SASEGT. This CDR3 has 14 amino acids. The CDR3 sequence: CASSKSGEVDEQYF. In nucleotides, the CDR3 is TGTGCCAGCAGTAAAAGCGGGGAGGTCGACGAGCAGTACTTC.

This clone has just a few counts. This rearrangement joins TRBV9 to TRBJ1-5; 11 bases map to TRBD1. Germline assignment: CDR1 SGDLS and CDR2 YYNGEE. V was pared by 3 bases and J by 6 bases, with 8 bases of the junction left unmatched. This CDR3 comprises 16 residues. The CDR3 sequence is CASSAGQGAPSQPQHF. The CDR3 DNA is TGTGCCAGCAGCGCCGGACAGGGGGCTCCTAGTCAGCCCCAGCATTTT. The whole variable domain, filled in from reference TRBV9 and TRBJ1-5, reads DSGVTQTPKHLITATGQRVTLRCSPRSGDLSVYWYQQSLDQGLQFLIQYYNGEERAKGNILERFSAQQFPDLHSELNLSSLELGDSALYFCASSAGQGAPSQPQHFGDGTRLSIL.

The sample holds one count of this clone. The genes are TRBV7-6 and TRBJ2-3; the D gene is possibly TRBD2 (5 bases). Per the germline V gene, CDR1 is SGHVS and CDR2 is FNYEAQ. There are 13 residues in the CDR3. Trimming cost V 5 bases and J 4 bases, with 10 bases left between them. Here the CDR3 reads CASSRGGPDTQYF. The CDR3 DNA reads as TGTGCCAGCAGCCGGGGTGGGCCAGATACGCAGTATTTT.

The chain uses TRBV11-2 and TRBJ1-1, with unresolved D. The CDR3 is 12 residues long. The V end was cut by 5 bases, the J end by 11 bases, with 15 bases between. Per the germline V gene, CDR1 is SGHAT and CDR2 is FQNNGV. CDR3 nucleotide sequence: TGTGCCAGCAGCCCACGTCGGCACGGGGCTTTCTTT. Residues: CASSPRRHGAFF.

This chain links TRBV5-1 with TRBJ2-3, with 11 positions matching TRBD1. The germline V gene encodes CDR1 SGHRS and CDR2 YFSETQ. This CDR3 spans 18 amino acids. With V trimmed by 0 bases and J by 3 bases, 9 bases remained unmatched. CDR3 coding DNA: TGCGCCAGCAGCTTGGCCCCGGACAGGGGGCATTTGACAGATACGCAGTATTTT. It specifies CASSLAPDRGHLTDTQYF. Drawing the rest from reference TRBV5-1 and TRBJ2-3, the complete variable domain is KAGVTQTPRYLIKTRGQQVTLSCSPISGHRSVSWYQQTPGQGLQFLFEYFSETQRNKGNFPGRFSGRQFSNSRSEMNVSTLELGDSALYLCASSLAPDRGHLTDTQYFGPGTRLTVL.

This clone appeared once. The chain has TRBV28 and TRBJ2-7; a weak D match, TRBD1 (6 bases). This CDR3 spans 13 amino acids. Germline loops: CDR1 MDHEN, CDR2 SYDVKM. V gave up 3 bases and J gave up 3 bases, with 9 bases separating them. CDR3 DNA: TGTGCCAGCAGTTTGGAAGGGGGCTACGAGCAGTACTTC. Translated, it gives CASSLEGGYEQYF.

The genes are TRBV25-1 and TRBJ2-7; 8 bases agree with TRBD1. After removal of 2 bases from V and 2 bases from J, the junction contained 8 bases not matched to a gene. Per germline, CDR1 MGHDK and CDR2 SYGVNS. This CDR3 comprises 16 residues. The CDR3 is CASSERDGDRTYEQYF. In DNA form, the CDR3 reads TGTGCCAGCAGTGAAAGGGACGGGGACAGGACCTACGAGCAGTACTTC.

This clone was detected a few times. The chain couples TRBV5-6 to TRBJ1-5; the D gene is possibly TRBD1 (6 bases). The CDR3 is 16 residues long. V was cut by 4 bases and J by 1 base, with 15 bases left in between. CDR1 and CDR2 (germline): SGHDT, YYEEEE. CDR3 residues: CASSVGGQSSNQPQHF. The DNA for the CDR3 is TGTGCCAGCAGCGTGGGCGGACAGAGCAGCAATCAGCCCCAGCATTTT.

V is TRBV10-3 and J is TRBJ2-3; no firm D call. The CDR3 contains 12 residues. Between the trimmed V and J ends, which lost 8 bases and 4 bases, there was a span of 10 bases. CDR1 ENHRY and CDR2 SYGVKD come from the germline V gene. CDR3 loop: CAISITADTQYF. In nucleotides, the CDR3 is TGTGCCATCTCAATTACGGCAGATACGCAGTATTTT.

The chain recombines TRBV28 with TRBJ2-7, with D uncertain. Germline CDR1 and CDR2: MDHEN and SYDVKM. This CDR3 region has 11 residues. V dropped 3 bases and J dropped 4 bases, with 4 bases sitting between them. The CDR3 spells CASSLRYEQYF. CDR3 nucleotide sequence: TGTGCCAGCAGTTTGCGATACGAGCAGTACTTC.

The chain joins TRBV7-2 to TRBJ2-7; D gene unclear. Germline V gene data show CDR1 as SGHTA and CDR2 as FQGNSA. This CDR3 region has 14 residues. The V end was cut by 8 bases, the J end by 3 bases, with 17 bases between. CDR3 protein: CASDSVGRGYEQYF. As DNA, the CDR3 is TGTGCCAGCGACTCCGTGGGTCGCGGCTACGAGCAGTACTTC.